This T cell receptor (beta chain) emerged from a study of metastatic and nonmetastatic thyroid tumors. Across the whole study: It was across blood and tumor or nodule tissue from malignant and benign thyroid patients that repertoires were compared. Broader study findings: According to reports, the diversity of TCR beta was significantly higher in malignant thyroid tumors than in benign nodules, and this held in both blood and tumor samples.

Looked up from germline, CDR1 is MNHNS and CDR2 is SASEGT. This CDR3 region has 13 residues. This clone was detected only a few times. As yet, its antigen is unknown. Relative to the germline gene, one junction end is altered; a read error may explain this. Treatment of any kind had been given to no patient before thyroid surgery. TCRdb ran MiXCR on the PCR reads. The sample has more than 40,000 clones, approximately 28% seen once. This clonotype was obtained from a male donor with papillary thyroid cancer or a benign thyroid nodule (not recorded which). Some clones in this sample may be carry-over from other donors' samples. The rearrangement uses TRBV6-1 and TRBJ1-1, with D unclear. The sample was blood. CDR3 loop: CPSSLWGCTEAFF. The CDR3 nucleotides read TGTCCCAGCAGTCTCTGGGGTTGTACTGAAGCTTTCTTT.